These 14 T cell receptor beta chains came from one sample sequenced in a study of T cells in Graves' hyperthyroidism and ophthalmopathy. The TCR beta CDR3 regions underwent amplification using RNA transcripts as the source. The TCR CDR3 first-round RT-PCR relied on the HTBI primer set. TCRdb reprocessed the multiplex PCR reads with MiXCR, giving one entry per CDR3 protein. Of some 550,000 distinct CDR3 sequences in the sample, around 21% were seen once. Sequencing used blood. These receptors were obtained from a man in his late teens or twenties with Graves' hyperthyroidism.

For this clonotype: A much larger clone lies one base from this, so it may be a read error. In this CDR3 the conserved last residue, phenylalanine or tryptophan, is missing, so a read error is likely. The V gene is TRBV25-1, the J gene TRBJ1-5; no clear D gene. CDR1 and CDR2 (germline): MGHDK, SYGVNS. V was pared by 7 bases and J by 0 bases, with 10 bases between. The CDR3 length is 14 residues. CDR3 in amino acids: CASTDRHSNQPQHL. The CDR3 DNA follows: TGTGCCAGCACCGACCGTCATAGCAATCAGCCCCAGCATTTG.

The chain couples TRBV11-2 to TRBJ1-1; D remains unclear. V lost 1 base and J lost 3, with 9 bases in between. The germline gives CDR1 SGHAT, CDR2 FQNNGV. There are 14 residues in the CDR3. The chain's CDR3 is CASSLVRPDTEAFF. CDR3 nucleotides: TGTGCCAGCAGCTTAGTTCGACCCGACACTGAAGCTTTCTTT.

This clonotype was observed many times. This chain connects TRBV2 to TRBJ2-5, with 7 bases aligning to TRBD1. The CDR3 is 15 amino acids. The J segment lost 0 bases and the V segment lost 10 bases, leaving 11 bases of the junction unmatched. Germline-derived CDR1 and CDR2 are SNHLY and FYNNEI. The CDR3 loop is CATSRQGLDQETQYF. CDR3 sequence (DNA): TGTGCCACCTCGAGACAGGGATTGGACCAAGAGACCCAGTACTTC. Based on the CDR3 plus reference TRBV2 and TRBJ2-5, the full variable domain is EPEVTQTPSHQVTQMGQEVILRCVPISNHLYFYWYRQILGQKVEFLVSFYNNEISEKSEIFDDQFSVERPDGSNFTLKIRSTKLEDSAMYFCATSRQGLDQETQYFGPGTRLLVL.

The rearrangement links TRBV11-1 to TRBJ2-7; 9 nucleotides match TRBD2. The CDR3 is made up of 13 amino acids. Trimming took 1 base from V and 7 from J; bases not matched to a gene: 2. Germline V CDR1 and CDR2: SGHAT, FQDESV (reference sequence). This CDR3 is CASSLVLAGEQYF. The CDR3 bases are TGTGCCAGCAGCTTAGTACTAGCGGGTGAGCAGTACTTC.

V and J are TRBV10-3 and TRBJ1-5; 11 bases agree with TRBD1. Germline assignment: CDR1 ENHRY and CDR2 SYGVKD. J lost 5 bases, V lost 7 bases, and 1 base had no gene match. This CDR3 region has 13 residues. Written as DNA, the CDR3 is TGTGCCATCAAGGGACAGGGGGATCAGCCCCAGCATTTT. Translating gives CAIKGQGDQPQHF.

In this sample, this clonotype turned up many times. The rearrangement joins TRBV12-3 or TRBV12-4 to TRBJ2-2; TRBD1 matches at 8 bases. This CDR3 is 13 amino acids long. The ends lost 11 bases at V and 0 bases at J; junction bases unmatched: 2. The CDR3 loop reads CAVQGANTGELFF. The CDR3 DNA reads as TGTGCCGTACAGGGGGCGAACACCGGGGAGCTGTTTTTT.

The V gene is TRBV30, the J gene TRBJ2-2; D is uncertain. Germline V gives CDR1 GTSNPN, CDR2 SVGIG (reference sequence). Trimming took off 0 bases at V and 4 bases at J, with 18 bases between the two ends. This CDR3 spans 17 amino acids. Here the CDR3 reads CAWSVGHLSLPTGELFF. In DNA form, the CDR3 reads TGTGCCTGGAGTGTGGGCCACTTGTCCCTCCCCACCGGGGAGCTGTTTTTT. The full variable domain, with the rest looked up from reference TRBV30 and TRBJ2-2, is SQTIHQWPATLVQPVGSPLSLECTVEGTSNPNLYWYRQAAGRGLQLLFYSVGIGQISSEVPQNLSASRPQDRQFILSSKKLLLSDSGFYLCAWSVGHLSLPTGELFFGEGSRLTVL.

The chain joins TRBV7-2 to TRBJ2-7; 10 positions agree with TRBD2. With 4 bases clipped from V and 7 bases from J, the junction kept 7 bases outside the gene matches. This CDR3 region has 14 residues. Per the germline V gene, CDR1 is SGHTA and CDR2 is FQGNSA. CDR3 in amino acids: CASSSASGGGEQYF. CDR3 nucleotides: TGTGCCAGCAGCTCTGCTAGCGGGGGAGGTGAGCAGTACTTC.

A few counts support this clonotype. The genes are TRBV19 and TRBJ2-5; 10 bases are shared with TRBD2. The CDR3 sequence is 14 residues long. Germline V gives CDR1 LNHDA, CDR2 SQIVND (reference sequence). V gave up 5 bases and J gave up 4 bases; unmatched junction bases: 4. The CDR3 is CASSVGLAVETQYF. For the CDR3, the DNA is TGTGCCAGTAGTGTTGGACTAGCGGTAGAGACCCAGTACTTC.

This clonotype appeared many times. The V gene is TRBV12-3 or TRBV12-4, the J gene TRBJ2-7; D is perhaps TRBD1 (6 bases). V lost 2 bases and J lost 3, with 14 bases in between. CDR3 length: 15 amino acids. CDR3 protein: CASSLFPGQLYEQYF. CDR3 bases: TGTGCCAGCAGTTTATTTCCCGGACAGCTCTACGAGCAGTACTTC.

This clonotype was counted between two and nine times. V is TRBV3-1 and J is TRBJ2-7; maybe TRBD2 (5 bases). This CDR3 is 15 amino acids long. The V end lost 4 bases, the J end lost 0 bases, and 13 bases lay between the germline ends. Germline V lookup: CDR1 LGHDT, CDR2 YNNKEL (reference sequence). CDR3 sequence: CASSPVTGYSYEQYF. The CDR3 coding sequence is TGTGCCAGCAGCCCCGTTACGGGGTACTCCTACGAGCAGTACTTC.

This clonotype was recorded at least ten times. J is TRBJ1-1 and V is TRBV7-9; the D is unclear. Germline-derived CDR1 and CDR2 are SEHNR and FQNEAQ (reference sequence). With 11 bases removed from V and 7 bases from J, the gap between germline ends came to 5 bases. The CDR3 has 8 amino acids. CDR3 bases: TGTGCCGGTGATGAAGCTTTCTTT. This encodes CAGDEAFF.

The table lists this clonotype with many counts. This chain joins TRBV6-2 or TRBV6-3 and TRBJ1-2; TRBD1 might be the D (5 bases). Trimming took off 2 bases at V and 0 bases at J, with 10 bases between the two ends. The CDR3 loop spans 15 amino acids. Germline V gene lookup returns CDR1 MNHEY and CDR2 SVGEGT. The CDR3 here is CASSYPQVANYGYTF. The CDR3 DNA sequence: TGTGCCAGCAGTTACCCACAGGTAGCTAACTATGGCTACACCTTC.

This clonotype has more than one count but fewer than ten. CDR3 amino acids: CASSLVGSREAFF. As DNA, the CDR3 is TGTGCCAGCAGCTTAGTAGGCAGCCGTGAAGCTTTCTTT. The chain carries TRBV11-2 and TRBJ1-1; D not resolved. The CDR3 totals 13 residues. Between the trimmed V and J ends, which lost 1 base and 7 bases, there was a span of 10 bases. Germline V gene sequence: CDR1 SGHAT, CDR2 FQNNGV.